The subject of this entry is one T cell receptor (beta chain). The antigen is not known. Since the CDR3 does not end with the conserved phenylalanine or tryptophan, this likely comes from a read error. The data originate from a study of cytomegalovirus exposure and HLA in healthy donors. General study results and limits: Of the V segments, some could not be distinguished, including TRBV6-2 and TRBV6-3, and were excluded. In an earlier analysis, about 87% or about 30%: the productive usage of most TCR beta V segments.

In the PCR, 60 Vbeta and 13 Jbeta primers were used. Profiling relied on immunoSEQ multiplex PCR, and the TCRdb table lists in-frame clones only, not all of them. The data show 200,000 to 250,000 clones, under 80% seen once. Trimming took 0 bases from V and 7 from J, leaving 13 bases between them. Germline V lookup: CDR1 SGDLS, CDR2 YYNGEE. This CDR3 region has 15 residues. Nominal health characterized the donors when sampled, though unrecorded immune exposures were likely. V usage is TRBV9 and J usage is TRBJ2-2; D is ambiguous. The source material was PBMCs. The source of this sequence is a woman aged 25 to 39 in good health and CMV-seronegative. CDR3: CASSVGRVENGELFL. The CDR3 DNA reads as TGTGCCAGCAGCGTAGGTAGAGTGGAGAACGGGGAGCTGTTTTTG.